A single sample is the source of the 8 T cell receptor beta chains below, sequenced in a study of blood T cell repertoires in COVID-19. Sequencing used immunoSEQ multiplex PCR; TCRdb keeps in-frame clones, though not all of them. The profile shows a few hundred thousand clones, 90% of them singletons. Source material: PBMCs or T cells enriched from blood (not recorded which). These receptor sequences come from a woman aged 18-29 years with acute COVID-19.

V usage is TRBV11-3 and J usage is TRBJ2-7, with 8 bases matching TRBD2. The J segment lost 4 bases and the V segment lost 3 bases, leaving 8 bases of the junction unmatched. CDR1 is SGHNT, CDR2 YENEEA, per germline. The CDR3 extends over 15 amino acids. CDR3 bases: TGTGCCAGCAGCTTTTCCGGGACTAGTTCGTACGAGCAGTACTTC. This encodes CASSFSGTSSYEQYF.

V gene TRBV9 combines with J gene TRBJ2-7, with TRBD2 matching 7 bases. CDR1 is SGDLS and CDR2 is YYNGEE in the germline V gene. Trimming removed 0 bases from V and 2 bases from J; junction bases left unmatched: 5. This CDR3 has 15 amino acids. The CDR3: CASSVDPGGPYEQYF. DNA for the CDR3: TGTGCCAGCAGCGTAGATCCGGGAGGTCCCTACGAGCAGTACTTC.

The chain joins TRBV27 to TRBJ2-1; 8 positions agree with TRBD2. Per the germline V gene, CDR1 is MNHEY and CDR2 is SMNVEV (reference sequence). The CDR3 spans 17 residues. J was trimmed by 0 bases and V by 7 bases; bases with no gene match: 11. The CDR3, as DNA: TGTGCCAGCACTCCTTCCCGGGGGGGGAGCTCCTACAATGAGCAGTTCTTC. As protein: CASTPSRGGSSYNEQFF.

V is TRBV10-2 and J is TRBJ2-3, with TRBD1 as a possible D gene (6 bases). The CDR3 runs to 14 residues. The germline V gene has CDR1 WSHSY and CDR2 SAAADI. V lost 10 bases to trimming and J lost 2 bases, with 16 bases between them. CDR3 in DNA: TGCGCCACCAGGGACACCCAACTCACAGATACGCAGTATTTT. Amino acid sequence: CATRDTQLTDTQYF.

The V call is TRBV11-2, the J call TRBJ2-2, with 13 positions matching TRBD2. Germline V gene lookup returns CDR1 SGHAT and CDR2 FQNNGV. Trimming cost V 7 bases and J 5 bases; bases outside gene matches: 16. CDR3 length: 19 residues. CDR3 sequence reads: CASTLGGTSGAWWTGELFF. The CDR3 DNA reads TGTGCCAGCACCCTTGGCGGGACTAGCGGGGCCTGGTGGACCGGGGAGCTGTTTTTT.

This chain connects TRBV2 to TRBJ1-4; 7 bases match TRBD1. Per germline, CDR1 SNHLY and CDR2 FYNNEI. V gave up 6 bases and J gave up 6 bases; unmatched junction bases: 4. The CDR3 length is 13 residues. The CDR3 region has the DNA TGTGCCAGCAGGAGACAGGGTTATGAAAAACTGTTTTTT. It codes for CASRRQGYEKLFF.

The sample holds many counts of this clone. The chain combines TRBV11-3 with TRBJ1-3; unclear D gene. Germline CDR1 SGHNT, CDR2 YENEEA. V was cut by 5 bases and J by 4 bases, with 9 bases left in between. The length of the CDR3 is 13 residues. CDR3 protein: CASSHSGGNTIYF. The CDR3 coding sequence is TGTGCCAGCAGCCACAGCGGAGGAAACACCATATATTTT. Using reference TRBV11-3 and TRBJ1-3 for the parts outside the CDR3, the full variable domain is EAGVVQSPRYKIIEKKQPVAFWCNPISGHNTLYWYLQNLGQGPELLIRYENEEAVDDSQLPKDRFSAERLKGVDSTLKIQPAELGDSAVYLCASSHSGGNTIYFGEGSWLTVV.

The rearrangement joins TRBV3-1 (or the pseudogene TRBV3-2) to TRBJ2-1; D is uncertain. V was cut by 2 bases and J by 5 bases, with 13 bases left in between. Germline values: CDR1 LGHDT, CDR2 YNNKEL (reference sequence). The CDR3 loop spans 15 amino acids. CDR3: CASSQMAAADNEQFF. Here the CDR3 DNA reads TGTGCCAGCAGCCAAATGGCCGCGGCCGACAATGAGCAGTTCTTC.